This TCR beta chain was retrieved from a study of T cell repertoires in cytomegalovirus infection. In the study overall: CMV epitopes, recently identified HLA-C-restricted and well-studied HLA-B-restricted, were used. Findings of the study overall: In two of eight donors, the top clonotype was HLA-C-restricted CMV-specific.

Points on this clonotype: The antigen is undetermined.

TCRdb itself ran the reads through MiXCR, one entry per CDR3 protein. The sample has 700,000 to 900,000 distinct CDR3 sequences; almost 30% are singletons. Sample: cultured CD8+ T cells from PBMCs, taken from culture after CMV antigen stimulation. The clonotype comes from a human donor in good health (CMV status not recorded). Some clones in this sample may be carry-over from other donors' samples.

The CDR3 loop is CASSQEGGGPGELFF. CDR3 sequence (DNA): TGTGCCAGCAGCCAAGAAGGAGGGGGCCCCGGGGAGCTGTTTTTT. The chain uses TRBV3-1 and TRBJ2-2, with a weak D call TRBD1 (7 bases). V dropped 0 bases and J dropped 6 bases, with 11 bases sitting between them. CDR3 length: 15 residues. From germline, CDR1 is LGHDT and CDR2 YNNKEL (reference sequence). The full variable domain, rest sourced from reference TRBV3-1 and TRBJ2-2, is DTAVSQTPKYLVTQMGNDKSIKCEQNLGHDTMYWYKQDSKKFLKIMFSYNNKELIINETVPNRFSPKSPDKAHLNLHINSLELGDSAVYFCASSQEGGGPGELFFGEGSRLTVL.